What follows are 20 T cell receptor beta chains derived from one specimen sequenced in a study of cytomegalovirus exposure and HLA in healthy donors. It was with 60 Vbeta and 13 Jbeta primers that the PCR ran. TCRdb's copy holds only in-frame clones and misses some; the assay was immunoSEQ multiplex PCR. The table includes fewer than 150,000 clones, roughly three quarters detected once. Material for sequencing was PBMCs. Receptors were obtained from a man aged 25 to 45 in good health and CMV-seronegative.

The chain links TRBV2 to TRBJ2-5, with TRBD1 identical over 11 bases. Looked up from germline, CDR1 is SNHLY and CDR2 is FYNNEI. Trimming took 6 bases from V and 3 from J; bases not matched to a gene: 3. The CDR3 is 14 residues long. The CDR3 DNA follows: TGTGCCAGCAGGGGGGACAGGGGGAAAGAGACCCAGTACTTC. It translates to CASRGDRGKETQYF.

There are a few counts of this clone. The rearrangement links TRBV7-9 to TRBJ2-2; 8 bases map to TRBD1. The CDR3 is made up of 16 amino acids. Germline V gene data show CDR1 as SEHNR and CDR2 as FQNEAQ (reference sequence). The V gene end was trimmed by 4 bases and the J gene end by 7 bases; junction bases not matched to a gene: 11. CDR3: CASSSIGTGLFGELFF. DNA for the CDR3: TGTGCCAGCAGCTCTATAGGGACAGGACTTTTCGGGGAGCTGTTTTTT.

This clone was seen a few times. The chain links TRBV6-5 to TRBJ1-4; D gene uncertain. The ends were cut back, 5 bases at V and 4 bases at J, with 8 bases in the middle. This CDR3 region has 13 residues. The germline V gene has CDR1 MNHEY and CDR2 SVGAGI. CDR3 in amino acids: CASSGGNNEKLFF. The CDR3 nucleotides read TGTGCCAGCAGTGGAGGGAATAATGAAAAACTGTTTTTT.

This rearrangement joins TRBV5-1 to TRBJ2-5; TRBD2 agrees at 9 bases. Germline CDR1 reads SGHRS; CDR2 reads YFSETQ. This CDR3 has 15 residues. J gave up 3 bases and V 4 bases, and 7 bases lay outside the gene matches. The CDR3 here is CASSRGGVGEETQYF. DNA for the CDR3: TGCGCCAGCAGCCGCGGGGGGGTTGGCGAAGAGACCCAGTACTTC.

V is TRBV5-5 and J is TRBJ2-7; D unclear. Trimming left V 0 bases short and J 6 bases short, with 13 bases between. The CDR3 loop spans 14 amino acids. Germline CDR1 reads SGHKS; CDR2 reads YYEKEE (reference sequence). DNA for the CDR3: TGTGCCAGCAGCTTGGCCGGGTACGAACGCGAGCAGTACTTC. Its protein product is CASSLAGYEREQYF.

The chain employs TRBV9 and TRBJ2-7; TRBD2 is a possible D gene (6 bases). Per the germline V gene, CDR1 is SGDLS and CDR2 is YYNGEE. This CDR3 contains 14 residues. The ends were cut back, 1 base at V and 2 bases at J, with 10 bases in the middle. The CDR3 reads CASSVTSLPYEQYF. The CDR3 nucleotides read TGTGCCAGCAGCGTAACTAGCTTACCCTACGAGCAGTACTTC.

The J gene is TRBJ1-2, the V gene TRBV5-6; 7 bases agree with TRBD1. CDR1 and CDR2 from the germline V gene are SGHDT and YYEEEE. The CDR3 is 15 amino acids. The J segment lost 8 bases and the V segment lost 2 bases, leaving 12 bases of the junction unmatched. The CDR3 protein is CASSFSRGVMNGYTF. The CDR3 DNA follows: TGTGCCAGCAGCTTCAGCAGGGGGGTAATGAACGGCTACACCTTC. Together with reference TRBV5-6 and TRBJ1-2, the CDR3 gives the full variable domain: DAGVTQSPTHLIKTRGQQVTLRCSPKSGHDTVSWYQQALGQGPQFIFQYYEEEERQRGNFPDRFSGHQFPNYSSELNVNALLLGDSALYLCASSFSRGVMNGYTFGSGTRLTVV.

The chain links TRBV7-9 to TRBJ2-5, with D tentatively TRBD1 (7 bases). The CDR3 spans 15 residues. Trimming cost V 5 bases and J 4 bases, with 17 bases left between them. Germline V gene data show CDR1 as SEHNR and CDR2 as FQNEAQ (reference sequence). As DNA, the CDR3 is TGTGCCAGCAGCCCGAGGACAGGAGGGGTAGAGACCCAGTACTTC. The encoded protein is CASSPRTGGVETQYF.

CDR3 nucleotide sequence: TGTGCCAGCAGCTCGACAGGGGCCAACTCTGGGGCCAACGTCCTGACTTTC. This translates into CASSSTGANSGANVLTF. The genes are TRBV7-8 and TRBJ2-6, with 8 bases matching TRBD1. CDR3 length: 17 amino acids. The V gene's germline CDR1 is SGHVS and CDR2 FQNEAQ. V was clipped by 4 bases and J by 0 bases; unmatched bases: 5.

The genes are TRBV7-2 and TRBJ2-6; D is undetermined. There are 15 residues in the CDR3. V was clipped by 5 bases and J by 4 bases, with 12 bases between them. Germline values: CDR1 SGHTA, CDR2 FQGNSA. CDR3 region: CASSPGVSGANVLTF. The CDR3 DNA reads as TGTGCCAGCAGCCCCGGTGTGTCGGGGGCCAACGTCCTGACTTTC.

V usage is TRBV29-1 and J usage is TRBJ1-2; TRBD1 matches at 8 bases. After removal of 6 bases from V and 0 bases from J, the junction contained 15 bases not matched to a gene. The CDR3 length is 17 residues. Per the germline V gene, CDR1 is SQVTM and CDR2 is ANQGSEA. The CDR3 loop reads CSVANQGAFLANYGYTF. CDR3 DNA sequence: TGCAGCGTAGCCAATCAGGGGGCCTTTTTAGCTAACTATGGCTACACCTTC.

The chain carries TRBV10-3 and TRBJ2-7, with D perhaps TRBD1 (7 bases). There are 15 residues in the CDR3. CDR1 is ENHRY, CDR2 SYGVKD, per germline. The V end was cut by 2 bases, the J end by 1 base, with 12 bases between. The CDR3 DNA sequence: TGTGCCATCAGTGAGGCGGGACAGCTGTCCTACGAGCAGTACTTC. Translated, it gives CAISEAGQLSYEQYF.

This clone was recorded once. The junction differs from germline at one of its ends, possibly a read error. The sample holds other DNA sequences that translate to the same CDR3. The chain recombines TRBV7-7 with TRBJ2-1; D is undetermined. Germline CDR1 and CDR2: SSHAT and FNYEAQ (reference sequence). This CDR3 contains 13 residues. The CDR3 sequence is CASSLAGGNEQFF. For the CDR3, the DNA is TGTGCTAGCAGCTTAGCAGGCGGCAATGAGCAGTTCTTC.

This clone was seen a few times. The chain carries TRBV28 and TRBJ1-4; the D gene is possibly TRBD1 (6 bases). CDR1 is MDHEN and CDR2 is SYDVKM in the germline V gene. V was clipped by 4 bases and J by 8 bases, with 14 bases between them. This CDR3 comprises 14 residues. The CDR3 DNA reads TGTGCCAGCAGTTCCCCCCAGGGGATCGAAAAACTGTTTTTT. Translation gives CASSSPQGIEKLFF.

This clone showed up just once. The rearrangement uses TRBV5-1 and TRBJ2-1, with 9 bases fitting TRBD2. Germline loops: CDR1 SGHRS, CDR2 YFSETQ. The CDR3 runs to 15 residues. V was pared by 4 bases and J by 8 bases, with 10 bases of the junction left unmatched. DNA for the CDR3: TGCGCCAGCAGCCCAATAGCGGGAGCGGCACATGAGCAGTTCTTC. Protein product: CASSPIAGAAHEQFF.

The CDR3 protein is CASSKDRGRREGTGELFF. As DNA, the CDR3 is TGTGCCAGCAGCAAAGACCGGGGGCGGCGGGAGGGCACCGGGGAGCTGTTTTTT. This chain connects TRBV21-1 to TRBJ2-2; the table's TRBD2 call for D was not verified on the DNA. TRBV21-1 is noted as a pseudogene. This CDR3 comprises 18 residues.

The rearrangement links TRBV18 to TRBJ1-3, with D perhaps matching TRBD1 (6 bases). V was clipped by 4 bases and J by 4 bases, with 20 bases between them. This CDR3 is built from 17 residues. CDR1 and CDR2 (germline): KGHSH, LQKENI. The CDR3 region is CASSQQQGALPGNTIYF. The CDR3 nucleotides read TGTGCCAGCTCACAACAACAGGGTGCTTTGCCCGGAAACACCATATATTTT.

The rearrangement links TRBV7-9 to TRBJ2-7; D gene unclear. Germline CDR1 and CDR2: SEHNR and FQNEAQ (reference sequence). The CDR3 loop spans 12 amino acids. V was clipped by 3 bases and J by 6 bases, with 9 bases between them. As DNA, the CDR3 is TGTGCCAGCAGCTTGCAACCGAGCGAGCAGTACTTC. This codes for CASSLQPSEQYF.

The chain employs TRBV7-2 and TRBJ1-1; D is possibly TRBD1 (6 bases). V was pared by 7 bases and J by 6 bases, with 12 bases between. From germline, CDR1 is SGHTA and CDR2 FQGNSA. This CDR3 has 12 amino acids. In nucleotides, the CDR3 is TGTGCCAGCAAAATACAGGGATCTGAAGCTTTCTTT. It encodes CASKIQGSEAFF. Full variable domain (outside the CDR3, taken from reference TRBV7-2 and TRBJ1-1): GAGVSQSPSNKVTEKGKDVELRCDPISGHTALYWYRQSLGQGLEFLIYFQGNSAPDKSGLPSDRFSAERTGGSVSTLTIQRTQQEDSAVYLCASKIQGSEAFFGQGTRLTVV.

The rearrangement joins TRBV13 to TRBJ2-7; 8 bases are a match to TRBD1. The CDR3 is 15 residues long. Per germline, CDR1 PRHDT and CDR2 FYEKMQ (reference sequence). After removal of 5 bases from V and 0 bases from J, the junction contained 6 bases not matched to a gene. CDR3 DNA: TGTGCCAGCAGCCCCCGGACAGGGCTCTCCTACGAGCAGTACTTC. Its translation: CASSPRTGLSYEQYF.